This T cell receptor (beta chain) originates from a study of human T cells and chemical hapten exposure. MiXCR, applied by TCRdb to the RACE reads, yields one record per CDR3 protein. The sample records tens of thousands of distinct CDR3 sequences, 5.8% being singletons. Regarding the study as a whole: Expanded TCRs made up significantly more big CDR3 similarity clusters than controls did.

The CDR3 is made up of 12 amino acids. Deletions cut 3 bases from V and 4 bases from J, with 9 bases between. Germline CDR1 reads SQVTM; CDR2 reads ANQGSEA. As for time point: patch test 3, about 24 weeks after DPC sensitization. Treatment indicated: therapeutic diphenylcyclopropenone sensitization with weekly scalp DPC. This clonotype has at least ten counts. Its antigen is not identified. This clonotype originated in a man aged 30-40 years with alopecia areata. Some clones in this sample may be carry-over from other donors' samples. The sequences come from whole blood, collected in connection with sensitization to the hapten diphenylcyclopropenone (DPC). The chain uses TRBV29-1 and TRBJ1-1; D is unresolved. CDR3 sequence: CSVENAGTEAFF. As DNA, the CDR3 is TGCAGCGTTGAGAATGCGGGCACTGAAGCTTTCTTT.